The entry below describes one TCR beta chain. The record originates from a study of blood T cell repertoires in COVID-19. Assay: immunoSEQ multiplex PCR; the TCRdb copy retains only in-frame clones and omits some. In the table there are some 200,000 clones, roughly 84% of which are singletons. The germline CDR1 and CDR2 sequences are SGHRS and YFSETQ. This CDR3 spans 18 amino acids. V lost 4 bases, J lost 0 bases, and 17 bases lay in between. The rearrangement links TRBV5-1 to TRBJ1-6; TRBD1 might be the D (5 bases). Sequenced input: peripheral blood. The TCR sequence derives from a man in his fifties with active or convalescent COVID-19. The CDR3 DNA reads TGCGCCAGCAGCCTCGGGCCACTCGGGGGCTCCTATAATTCACCCCTCCACTTT. The encoded protein is CASSLGPLGGSYNSPLHF.